The 2 T cell receptor beta chains reported below all come from one sample, sequenced in a study of shared clonotypes between healthy human individuals. The protocol was immunoSEQ multiplex PCR, while the TCRdb copy is restricted to in-frame clones and leaves out a portion. Of roughly 300,000 clones listed, more than 60% are singletons. The sequencing sample was made of memory CD4+ T cells sorted from blood. Subset noted: CD45RA-negative fraction. These receptors originate from a man aged 25-40 years in good health.

This clone was counted once. The rearrangement joins TRBV19 to TRBJ2-7, with TRBD1 matching 9 bases. The CDR3 spans 16 residues. The germline V gene encodes CDR1 LNHDA and CDR2 SQIVND (reference sequence). The junction had 11 bases not matched to a gene; V was cut back by 4 bases and J by 4 bases. The CDR3: CASSTHLNRGQYEQYF. The DNA for the CDR3 is TGTGCCAGTAGTACCCATCTTAACAGGGGGCAATACGAGCAGTACTTC.

The rearrangement links TRBV7-9 to TRBJ2-1; D possibly matches TRBD1 or TRBD2 (6 bases each). Germline CDR1 SEHNR, CDR2 FQNEAQ (reference sequence). CDR3 length: 17 amino acids. Trimming removed 2 bases at V and 7 bases at J, with 21 bases between. CDR3: CASSLRGARQTFNEQFF. The CDR3 nucleotides are TGTGCCAGCAGCTTAAGGGGGGCGAGACAGACCTTTAATGAGCAGTTCTTC.